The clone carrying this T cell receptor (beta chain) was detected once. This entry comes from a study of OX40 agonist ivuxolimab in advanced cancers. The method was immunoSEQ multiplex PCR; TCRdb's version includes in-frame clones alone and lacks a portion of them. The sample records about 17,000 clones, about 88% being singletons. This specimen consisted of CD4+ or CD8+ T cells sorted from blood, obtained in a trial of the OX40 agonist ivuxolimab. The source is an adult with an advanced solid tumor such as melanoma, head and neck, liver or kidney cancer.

CDR3 bases: TGTGCCAGCTCACCCGAAAGCGGCCTACAGACAGGGCGGGAGACCCAGTACTTC. It specifies CASSPESGLQTGRETQYF. The chain combines TRBV18 with TRBJ2-5, with 7 nucleotides matching TRBD1. This CDR3 contains 18 residues. Looked up from germline, CDR1 is KGHSH and CDR2 is LQKENI. The ends lost 3 bases at V and 5 bases at J; junction bases unmatched: 18.